Listed below are T cell receptor beta chains from one sample, sequenced in a study of T cell repertoires in cytomegalovirus infection. TCRdb itself ran the reads through MiXCR, one entry per CDR3 protein. The sample yields 300,000 or so distinct CDR3 sequences, roughly a tenth seen once. Source material: PBMCs. The source of these receptors is a human donor in good health (CMV status not recorded). Some clones in this sample may be carry-over from other donors' samples. CDR3s include the opening cysteine and the closing phenylalanine or tryptophan. The order of the fields is D gene, V gene, clone size, J gene, CDR3 protein, CDR3 DNA. The D gene is left open where the match is weak. Clone size is not always given. Where it is, it says once, few, many or a class for expanded clones.

NA,TRBV7-9,many,TRBJ1-2,CASSLEGGNGYTF,TGTGCCAGCAGCTTAGAAGGAGGGAACGGCTACACCTTC
NA,TRBV6-5,NA,TRBJ2-6,CASSHRGSGANVLTF,TGTGCCAGCAGTCATAGGGGGTCTGGGGCCAACGTCCTGACTTTC
TRBD2,TRBV4-1,NA,TRBJ2-1,CASTMTSGGEDEQFF,TGCGCCAGCACCATGACTAGCGGGGGGGAAGATGAGCAGTTCTTC
NA,TRBV25-1,many,TRBJ2-2,CASSRMGGNTGELFF,TGTGCCAGCAGTCGGATGGGGGGGAACACCGGGGAGCTGTTTTTT
NA,TRBV7-8,many,TRBJ2-2,CASSSSGEPGELFF,TGTGCCAGCAGCTCCTCGGGGGAACCCGGGGAGCTGTTTTTT
NA,TRBV19,many,TRBJ2-2,CASSIRTTGELFF,TGTGCCAGTAGTATCAGGACCACCGGGGAGCTGTTTTTT
NA,TRBV7-9,NA,TRBJ1-5,CASSSQNQPQHF,TGTGCCAGCAGCTCTCAAAATCAGCCCCAGCATTTT
NA,TRBV5-6,NA,TRBJ2-1,CASSVDYIVHEQFF,TGTGCCAGCAGCGTTGACTATATCGTCCATGAGCAGTTCTTC
TRBD1,TRBV2,many,TRBJ2-7,CASSGQGVYEQYF,TGTGCCAGCAGTGGACAGGGGGTATACGAGCAGTACTTC
NA,TRBV12-3/TRBV12-4,many,TRBJ2-1,CASSPRDDNEQFF,TGTGCCAGCAGTCCCCGGGATGACAATGAGCAGTTCTTC
TRBD1,TRBV7-2,many,TRBJ1-2,CASSGSTGGSGGYTF,TGTGCCAGCAGCGGATCGACAGGGGGCTCGGGTGGCTACACCTTC
NA,TRBV4-2,NA,TRBJ2-1,CASSQVARGEQFF,TGTGCCAGCAGCCAAGTTGCCCGCGGCGAGCAGTTCTTC
NA,TRBV5-6,few,TRBJ1-5,CASSSTGFRNQPQHF,TGTGCCAGCAGCTCGACGGGCTTTCGCAATCAGCCCCAGCATTTT
TRBD1,TRBV14,many,TRBJ1-1,CASSQDRGTGLNTEAFF,TGTGCCAGCAGCCAAGATCGAGGGACAGGGTTGAACACTGAAGCTTTCTTT
NA,TRBV7-2,many,TRBJ2-2,CASSFIADRTGELFF,TGTGCCAGCAGCTTTATAGCGGATCGCACCGGGGAGCTGTTTTTT
NA,TRBV2,NA,TRBJ2-7,CASSDPGGSYEQYF,TGTGCCAGCAGTGATCCAGGGGGGTCCTACGAGCAGTACTTC
NA,TRBV3-1,NA,TRBJ2-1,CASSQDELGLEQFF,TGTGCCAGCAGCCAAGATGAGCTAGGTCTTGAGCAGTTCTTC
TRBD2,TRBV5-1,NA,TRBJ2-1,CASSLGTSSYNEQFF,TGCGCCAGCAGCTTAGGGACTAGCAGCTACAATGAGCAGTTCTTC
TRBD2,TRBV5-4,many,TRBJ2-5,CASSLGSGSGGDQYF,TGTGCCAGCAGCTTGGGATCAGGGAGTGGGGGGGACCAGTACTTC
NA,TRBV7-9,few,TRBJ1-4,CASSLGGTTNEKLFF,TGTGCCAGCAGCTTAGGCGGAACAACTAATGAAAAACTGTTTTTT
NA,TRBV28,many,TRBJ2-5,CASTLRESQETQYF,TGTGCCAGCACTCTAAGGGAGAGCCAAGAGACCCAGTACTTC
TRBD1,TRBV7-9,many,TRBJ2-2,CASSAMTGLTGELFF,TGTGCCAGCAGCGCCATGACAGGGCTCACCGGGGAGCTGTTTTTT
NA,TRBV12-3/TRBV12-4,many,TRBJ1-4,CASSFWAGEKLFF,TGTGCCAGCAGTTTCTGGGCTGGGGAAAAACTGTTTTTT
NA,TRBV6-6,many,TRBJ1-5,CASSYARDYQPQHF,TGTGCCAGCAGTTACGCCCGAGACTATCAGCCCCAGCATTTT
NA,TRBV28,few,TRBJ1-6,CASSFGNTLRTLHF,TGTGCCAGCAGTTTTGGTAATACCCTGAGGACCCTCCACTTT
NA,TRBV9,NA,TRBJ2-3,CASSVSRGDTQYF,TGTGCCAGCAGCGTAAGCAGAGGGGATACGCAGTATTTT
TRBD1,TRBV14,NA,TRBJ1-3,CASSQGWTGRDTIYF,TGTGCCAGCAGCCAAGGCTGGACAGGGAGGGACACCATATATTTT
TRBD1,TRBV6-2/TRBV6-3,many,TRBJ2-2,CASSDPGQVNTGELFF,TGTGCCAGCAGCGATCCGGGACAGGTGAACACCGGGGAGCTGTTTTTT
TRBD1,TRBV2,many,TRBJ1-5,CASSEDRGRQPQHF,TGTGCCAGCAGCGAGGACAGGGGACGTCAGCCCCAGCATTTT
NA,TRBV20-1,many,TRBJ2-5,CSARDYRQETQYF,TGCAGTGCTAGGGACTACAGACAAGAGACCCAGTACTTC
TRBD2,TRBV5-4,few,TRBJ2-3,CASSLVVAGGPSDTQYF,TGTGCCAGCAGCTTGGTAGTAGCGGGGGGCCCCTCAGATACGCAGTATTTT
NA,TRBV28,few,TRBJ1-2,CASSPSGQNLYGYTF,TGTGCCAGCAGTCCCTCAGGACAAAACCTCTATGGCTACACCTTC
NA,TRBV28,few,TRBJ2-1,CASSWATYNEQFF,TGTGCCAGCAGTTGGGCTACCTACAATGAGCAGTTCTTC
TRBD2,TRBV6-5,NA,TRBJ2-3,CASSSTGGTQYF,TGTGCCAGCAGTTCAACGGGGGGTACGCAGTATTTT
NA,TRBV29-1,many,TRBJ1-5,CSVRGDSNQPQHF,TGCAGCGTCCGGGGGGATAGCAATCAGCCCCAGCATTTT
NA,TRBV7-2,many,TRBJ2-5,CASSLLGFGKETQYF,TGTGCCAGCAGCTTATTAGGGTTTGGCAAGGAGACCCAGTACTTC
TRBD2,TRBV3-1,NA,TRBJ2-3,CASSQGGGLAGGPQYF,TGTGCCAGCAGCCAAGGCGGGGGACTAGCGGGGGGACCGCAGTATTTT
TRBD1,TRBV11-2,NA,TRBJ1-1,CASSLWSRDRGGSTEAFF,TGTGCCAGCAGCTTATGGTCGCGGGACAGGGGAGGGAGCACTGAAGCTTTCTTT
TRBD2,TRBV4-3,few,TRBJ2-3,CASSQDLGGGAADTQYF,TGCGCCAGCAGCCAAGACCTAGGCGGGGGGGCCGCAGATACGCAGTATTTT
TRBD2,TRBV7-2,many,TRBJ2-2,CASSLREGTGELFF,TGTGCCAGCAGCTTAAGGGAGGGCACCGGGGAGCTGTTTTTT